This T cell receptor beta chain originates from a study of identical twins. This clonotype occurred a few times. The antigen is undetermined. Study observations and caveats: The study drew conclusions from cross-sectional statistical analysis, not from following the same donors. Within twin pairs, the out-of-frame alpha sequences they shared showed excess low generation probability.

MiXCR, run by TCRdb on the 5' RACE reads, gives a single entry per CDR3 protein. The table includes 200,000 to 250,000 distinct CDR3 sequences, over 12% detected once. Unmatched junction bases numbered 5, after V lost 7 bases and J lost 0 bases. Germline assignment: CDR1 MNHNS and CDR2 SASEGT. The length of the CDR3 is 15 residues. The chain couples TRBV6-1 to TRBJ1-5; TRBD1 agrees at 8 bases. This receptor was identified in a woman aged 18-29 years in good health. What was sequenced was memory (CD45RO+) T cells sorted from blood. CDR3 loop: CASKTQGGSNQPQHF. DNA of the CDR3: TGTGCCAGCAAAACACAGGGGGGTAGCAATCAGCCCCAGCATTTT.